The source of this TCR beta chain is a study of T-cell reconstitution after alpha-beta-depleted transplantation in children. This CDR3 has 18 amino acids. The V and J ends lost 5 bases and 2 bases, in that order; junction bases with no gene match: 13. CDR1 is MNHEY, CDR2 SVGEGT, per germline. This clonotype was counted only a few times. The target antigen is unknown. Findings and caveats of the study: The study traced high day-60 TCRbeta diversity in some patients to surviving recipient T cells and thymic progenitors. By about two months after transplant, alpha-beta T cells reportedly arose from several hundred graft clones that had expanded.

Unique molecular identifiers tagged the TCRbeta library. TCRdb recomputed calls from the PCR reads with MiXCR, one row per CDR3 protein. The table shows hundreds of thousands of distinct CDR3 sequences, with 10% to 15% occurring only once. V and J are TRBV6-2 or TRBV6-3 and TRBJ2-5; the match to TRBD2 covers 11 bases. Sequenced here: PBMCs, mostly from graft donor cells, sampled 360 days after TCRalphabeta/CD19-depleted stem cell transplant. The clonotype was recovered from a male patient younger than 18 who had a stem cell transplant for acute myeloid leukemia, so the T cells may come from the graft donor. The CDR3 sequence: CASSTFSGTSGRQETQYF. CDR3 DNA: TGTGCCAGCAGTACCTTTTCCGGGACTAGCGGAAGACAAGAGACCCAGTACTTC.